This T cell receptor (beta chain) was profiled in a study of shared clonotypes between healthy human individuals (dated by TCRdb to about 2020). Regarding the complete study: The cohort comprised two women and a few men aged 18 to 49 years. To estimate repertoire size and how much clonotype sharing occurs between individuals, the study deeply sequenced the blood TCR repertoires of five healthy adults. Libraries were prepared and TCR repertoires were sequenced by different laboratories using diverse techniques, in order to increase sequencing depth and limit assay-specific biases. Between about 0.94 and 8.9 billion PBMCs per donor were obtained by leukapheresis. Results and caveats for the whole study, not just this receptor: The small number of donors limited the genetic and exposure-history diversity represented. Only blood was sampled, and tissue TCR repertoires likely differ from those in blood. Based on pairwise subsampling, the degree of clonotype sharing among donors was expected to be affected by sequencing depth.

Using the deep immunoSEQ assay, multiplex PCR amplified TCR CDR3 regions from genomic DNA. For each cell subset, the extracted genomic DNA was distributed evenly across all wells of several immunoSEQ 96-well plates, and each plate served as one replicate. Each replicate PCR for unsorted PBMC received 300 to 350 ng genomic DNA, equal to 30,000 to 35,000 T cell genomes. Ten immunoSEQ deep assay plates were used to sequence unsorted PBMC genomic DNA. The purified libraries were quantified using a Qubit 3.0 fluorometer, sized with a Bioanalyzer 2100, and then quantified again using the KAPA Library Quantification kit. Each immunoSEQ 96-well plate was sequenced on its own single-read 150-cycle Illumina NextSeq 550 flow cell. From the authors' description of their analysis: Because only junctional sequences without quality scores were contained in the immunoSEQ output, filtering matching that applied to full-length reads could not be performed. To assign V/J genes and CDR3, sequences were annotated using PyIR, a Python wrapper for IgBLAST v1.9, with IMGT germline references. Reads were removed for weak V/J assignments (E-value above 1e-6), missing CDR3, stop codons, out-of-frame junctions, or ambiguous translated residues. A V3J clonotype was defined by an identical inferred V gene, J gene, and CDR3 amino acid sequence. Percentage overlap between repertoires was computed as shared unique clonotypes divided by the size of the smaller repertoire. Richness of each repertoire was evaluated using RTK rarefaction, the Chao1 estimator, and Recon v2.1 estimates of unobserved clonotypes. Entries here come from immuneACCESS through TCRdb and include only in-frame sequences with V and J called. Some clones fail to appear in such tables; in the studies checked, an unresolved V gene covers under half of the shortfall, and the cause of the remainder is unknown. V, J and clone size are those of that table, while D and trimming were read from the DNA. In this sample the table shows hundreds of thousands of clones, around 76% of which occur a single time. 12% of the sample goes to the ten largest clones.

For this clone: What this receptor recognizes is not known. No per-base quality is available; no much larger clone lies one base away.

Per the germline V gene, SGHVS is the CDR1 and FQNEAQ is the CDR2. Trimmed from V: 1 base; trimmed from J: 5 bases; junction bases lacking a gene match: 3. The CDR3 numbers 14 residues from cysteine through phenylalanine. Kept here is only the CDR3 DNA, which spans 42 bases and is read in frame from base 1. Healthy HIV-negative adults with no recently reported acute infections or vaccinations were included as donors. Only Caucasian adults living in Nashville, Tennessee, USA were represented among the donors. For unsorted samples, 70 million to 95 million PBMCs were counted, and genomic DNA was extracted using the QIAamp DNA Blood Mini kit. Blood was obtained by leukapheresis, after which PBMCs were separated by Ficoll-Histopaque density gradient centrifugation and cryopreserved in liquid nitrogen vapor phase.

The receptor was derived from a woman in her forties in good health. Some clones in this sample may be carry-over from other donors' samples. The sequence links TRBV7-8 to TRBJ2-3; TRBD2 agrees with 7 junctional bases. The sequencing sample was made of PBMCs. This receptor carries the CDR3 CASSLGASGDTQYF. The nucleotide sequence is TGTGCCAGCAGCTTAGGGGCTAGCGGAGATACGCAGTATTTT.